Sequencing of this T cell receptor beta chain was carried out in a study of Graves' ophthalmopathy and Graves' hyperthyroidism. V shed 1 base and J 5 bases; nucleotides not matched to a gene: 1. This CDR3 comprises 14 residues. About this clonotype itself: As yet, its antigen is unknown.

Study findings and constraints: Discrimination between ophthalmopathy and stable hyperthyroidism by a 13-signature model showed 87.88% sensitivity and more than 65% specificity. Sensitivity of over 60% and specificity of less than 85% were achieved by the model that predicted ophthalmopathy progression.

As the template, RNA transcripts were used to amplify TCR beta CDR3 regions. Investigators did first-round RT-PCR with HTBI primers, then second-round multiplex PCR. TCRdb processed the multiplex PCR reads anew with MiXCR; each CDR3 protein has one entry. The sample consists of around 340,000 distinct CDR3 sequences, roughly 15% of them appearing once. Ophthalmopathy donors were characterized by moderate-to-severe activity, CAS of at least 3, NOSPECS of at least 4, and duration under 3 months. Enrollment excluded any patients with other autoimmune diseases, uncontrolled infections, pregnancy or lactation.

This TCR was sampled from an adult man with Graves' ophthalmopathy. Sequencing was carried out using peripheral blood. The chain carries TRBV12-3 or TRBV12-4 and TRBJ2-5; TRBD1 matches 10 bases. The CDR3 region is CASSLGTGGETQYF. The DNA of the CDR3 is TGTGCCAGCAGTTTAGGGACAGGGGGGGAGACCCAGTACTTC.